This is a list of T cell receptor beta chains from one sample in a study of cytomegalovirus exposure and HLA in healthy donors. TCRdb's copy holds only in-frame clones and misses some; the assay was immunoSEQ multiplex PCR. The sample consists of 150,000 to 200,000 clones, 65% to 80% of them appearing once. The material sequenced was PBMCs. Source of these receptors: a woman in her thirties or forties in good health and CMV-seropositive. Each CDR3 is given with its conserved first and last residue. The D gene is left open where the match is weak. Clone size is not always given. Where it is, it says once, few, many or a class for expanded clones.

V gene: TRBV30
clone size: .
CDR3 length: 14
J gene: TRBJ1-5
D gene: .
CDR3 DNA: TGTGCCTGGAGTGCTGGACAGAGACATCAGCCCCAGCATTTT
CDR3 protein: CAWSAGQRHQPQHF

V gene: TRBV4-3
clone size: few
CDR3 length: 17
J gene: TRBJ2-3
D gene: TRBD1
CDR3 DNA: TGCGCCAGCAGCCGATCGGGGGGGACAGGGGAGATGGATACGCAGTATTTT
CDR3 protein: CASSRSGGTGEMDTQYF

V gene: TRBV5-1
clone size: .
CDR3 length: 13
J gene: TRBJ1-6
D gene: .
CDR3 DNA: TGCGCCAGCAGCTTCGGCGGGGCTTTACCCCTCCACTTT
CDR3 protein: CASSFGGALPLHF

V gene: TRBV5-1
clone size: .
CDR3 length: 14
J gene: TRBJ2-5
D gene: TRBD1
CDR3 DNA: TGCGCCAGCAGCTGGACAGGGTACCAAGAGAATTGGTACTTC
CDR3 protein: CASSWTGYQENWYF

V gene: TRBV6-1
clone size: once
CDR3 length: 14
J gene: TRBJ2-2
D gene: .
CDR3 DNA: TGTGCCAGCGGAGGGCTCCCGAGCACCGGGGAGCTGTTTTTT
CDR3 protein: CASGGLPSTGELFF

V gene: TRBV19
clone size: .
CDR3 length: 13
J gene: TRBJ2-3
D gene: .
CDR3 DNA: TGTGCCAGTAGGACGGGGGGCACAGATACGCAGTATTTT
CDR3 protein: CASRTGGTDTQYF

V gene: TRBV5-1
clone size: .
CDR3 length: 14
J gene: TRBJ2-7
D gene: TRBD2
CDR3 DNA: TGCGCCAGCAGCCTGGCTAGCGGGAGTTACGAGCAGTACTTC
CDR3 protein: CASSLASGSYEQYF

V gene: TRBV10-1
clone size: .
CDR3 length: 16
J gene: TRBJ2-2
D gene: TRBD2
CDR3 DNA: TGCGCCAGCAAGCCCGGGACTAGCGAGCTCACCGGGGAGCTGTTTTTT
CDR3 protein: CASKPGTSELTGELFF

V gene: TRBV4-3
clone size: .
CDR3 length: 15
J gene: TRBJ2-2
D gene: .
CDR3 DNA: TGCGCCAGCAGCCAAGGGGGCGAATACACCGGGGAGCTGTTTTTT
CDR3 protein: CASSQGGEYTGELFF

V gene: TRBV9
clone size: .
CDR3 length: 18
J gene: TRBJ2-3
D gene: TRBD2
CDR3 DNA: TGTGCCAGCAGCGTAGATCGATCCGGGACTAGCAGCCCAGATACGCAGTATTTT
CDR3 protein: CASSVDRSGTSSPDTQYF

V gene: TRBV7-2
clone size: .
CDR3 length: 13
J gene: TRBJ2-7
D gene: .
CDR3 DNA: TGTGCCAGCAGCCCGAGCGGACCGGGCGAGCAGTACTTC
CDR3 protein: CASSPSGPGEQYF

V gene: TRBV4-1
clone size: .
CDR3 length: 15
J gene: TRBJ2-7
D gene: TRBD1
CDR3 DNA: TGCGCCAGCAGCCAAGCGGAGGGACAGGGGAACGAGCAGTACTTC
CDR3 protein: CASSQAEGQGNEQYF

V gene: TRBV7-8
clone size: .
CDR3 length: 14
J gene: TRBJ2-1
D gene: TRBD2
CDR3 DNA: TGTGCCAGCAGCTTACAGCGGGAGAGTGATGAGCAGTTCTTC
CDR3 protein: CASSLQRESDEQFF

V gene: TRBV6-7
clone size: .
CDR3 length: 16
J gene: TRBJ1-6
D gene: TRBD1
CDR3 DNA: TGTGCCAGCAGTTACTTGGACAGGGTTAAGGTATCACCCCTCCACTTT
CDR3 protein: CASSYLDRVKVSPLHF